This T cell receptor (beta chain) was obtained from a study of OX40 agonist ivuxolimab in advanced cancers. General study findings and limits: Dose levels from 0.1 to 3.0 mg/kg saw CD4+ and CD8+ blood T cells expand clonally by week 6.

The table came from immunoSEQ multiplex PCR; TCRdb's copy has only in-frame clones and leaves some out. This table holds roughly 60,000 clones, 85% to 95% found once. Individuals having autoimmune disease history or systemic immunosuppression were not enrolled. At cycle 4 day 1, cycle 7 day 1, and baseline, blood was sampled. This clone was observed a single time. Antigen specificity is unknown. V dropped 4 bases and J dropped 0; count of bases not matched to a gene: 10. Germline CDR1 MGHRA, CDR2 YSYEKL. The CDR3 sequence is 18 residues long. The sequences come from CD4+ or CD8+ T cells sorted from blood, collected in a trial of the OX40 agonist ivuxolimab. The V and J genes are TRBV4-1 and TRBJ2-3; 10 nucleotides line up with TRBD2. This receptor was taken from an adult with an advanced solid tumor such as melanoma, head and neck, liver or kidney cancer. The CDR3 loop is CASSLTSGDYPSTDTQYF. The CDR3 DNA is TGCGCCAGCAGCCTCACTAGCGGGGACTATCCCAGCACAGATACGCAGTATTTT.